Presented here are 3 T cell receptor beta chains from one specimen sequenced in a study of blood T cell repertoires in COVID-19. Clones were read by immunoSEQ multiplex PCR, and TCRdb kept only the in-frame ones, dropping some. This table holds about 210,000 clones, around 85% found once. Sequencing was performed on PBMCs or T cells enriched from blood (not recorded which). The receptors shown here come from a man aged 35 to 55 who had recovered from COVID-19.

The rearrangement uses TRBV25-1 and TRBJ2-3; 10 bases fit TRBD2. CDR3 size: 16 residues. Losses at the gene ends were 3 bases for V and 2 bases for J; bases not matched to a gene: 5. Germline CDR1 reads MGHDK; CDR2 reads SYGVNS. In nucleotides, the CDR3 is TGTGCCAGCAGTGATTTACTAGCGGGGACCACAGATACGCAGTATTTT. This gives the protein CASSDLLAGTTDTQYF. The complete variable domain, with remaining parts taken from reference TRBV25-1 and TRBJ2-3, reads EADIYQTPRYLVIGTGKKITLECSQTMGHDKMYWYQQDPGMELHLIHYSYGVNSTEKGDLSSESTVSRIRTEHFPLTLESARPSHTSQYLCASSDLLAGTTDTQYFGPGTRLTVL.

The CDR3 DNA is TGTGCCAGCAGCAAAGACGAACAGGGGATTTACGAGCAGTACTTC. Protein: CASSKDEQGIYEQYF. The chain is built from TRBV21-1 and TRBJ2-7; the DNA was not used to check the table's D call, TRBD1. TRBV21-1 is given as a pseudogene. The CDR3 has 15 amino acids.

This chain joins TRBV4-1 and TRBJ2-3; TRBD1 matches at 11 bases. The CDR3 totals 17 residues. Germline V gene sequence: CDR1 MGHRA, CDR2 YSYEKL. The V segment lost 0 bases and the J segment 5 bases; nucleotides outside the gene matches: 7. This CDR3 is CASSQDSPGTGGDTQYF. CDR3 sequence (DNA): TGCGCCAGCAGCCAAGACTCACCCGGGACAGGGGGAGATACGCAGTATTTT.